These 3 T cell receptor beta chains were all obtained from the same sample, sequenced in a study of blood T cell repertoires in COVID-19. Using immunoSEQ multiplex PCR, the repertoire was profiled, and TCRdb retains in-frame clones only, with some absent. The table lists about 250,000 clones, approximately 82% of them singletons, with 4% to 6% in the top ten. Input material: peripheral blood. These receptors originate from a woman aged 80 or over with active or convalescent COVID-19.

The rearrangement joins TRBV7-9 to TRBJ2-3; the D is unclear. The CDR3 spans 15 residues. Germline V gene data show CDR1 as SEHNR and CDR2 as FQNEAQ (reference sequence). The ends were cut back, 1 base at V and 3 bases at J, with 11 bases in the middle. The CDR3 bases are TGTGCCAGCAGCTTAGGCGGAGCCGTGACAGATACGCAGTATTTT. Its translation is CASSLGGAVTDTQYF.

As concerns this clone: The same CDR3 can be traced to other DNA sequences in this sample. CDR3 DNA sequence: TGTGCCAGCTCACCTCCGGGACAGCCCAACTATGGCTACACCTTC. It yields the protein CASSPPGQPNYGYTF. The chain carries TRBV18 and TRBJ1-2; 7 nucleotides align to TRBD1. The V gene end was trimmed by 3 bases and the J gene end by 2 bases; junction bases not matched to a gene: 6. There are 15 residues in the CDR3. Per the germline V gene, CDR1 is KGHSH and CDR2 is LQKENI.

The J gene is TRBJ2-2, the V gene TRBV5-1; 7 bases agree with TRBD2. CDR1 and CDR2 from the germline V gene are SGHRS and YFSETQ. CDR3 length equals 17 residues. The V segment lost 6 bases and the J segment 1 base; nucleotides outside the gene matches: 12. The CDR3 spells CASTPRPRGRNTGELFF. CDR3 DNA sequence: TGCGCCAGCACCCCCCGGCCCCGCGGGAGGAACACCGGGGAGCTGTTTTTT. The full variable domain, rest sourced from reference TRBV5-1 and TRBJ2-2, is KAGVTQTPRYLIKTRGQQVTLSCSPISGHRSVSWYQQTPGQGLQFLFEYFSETQRNKGNFPGRFSGRQFSNSRSEMNVSTLELGDSALYLCASTPRPRGRNTGELFFGEGSRLTVL.